This TCR beta chain was identified in a study of vaccination and CD4 T cells after COVID-19. Study-level background: Four females and six males made up the convalescents, with two Hispanic. Each control was exposed to a CEFX pool, an HIV-1 Nef pool, or no peptide at all.

Points on this clonotype: Its antigen remains unidentified.

There are 14 residues in the CDR3. Germline V CDR1 and CDR2: MDHEN, SYDVKM. Trimming cost V 6 bases and J 6 bases, with 17 bases left between them. Oncomine TCR Beta short-read sequencing was applied to DNA from cultured CD4+ T cells. TCRdb ran MiXCR on the PCR reads and lists one entry per CDR3 protein. The sample shows about 26,000 distinct CDR3 sequences, about 64% of them seen only once. The treatment denotes: approximately nine-day PBMC culture with coronavirus spike peptide pools or control peptides (ViraFEST assay). The sequence came from a human donor who had recovered from COVID-19. The sequenced material came from CD4+ T cells from blood, cultured in vitro. The chain couples TRBV28 to TRBJ1-2; weak D call: TRBD1 (5 bases). The CDR3 sequence: CASSSPGVYNGYTF. The CDR3, as DNA: TGTGCCAGCAGCTCGCCGGGGGTGTATAATGGCTACACCTTC.